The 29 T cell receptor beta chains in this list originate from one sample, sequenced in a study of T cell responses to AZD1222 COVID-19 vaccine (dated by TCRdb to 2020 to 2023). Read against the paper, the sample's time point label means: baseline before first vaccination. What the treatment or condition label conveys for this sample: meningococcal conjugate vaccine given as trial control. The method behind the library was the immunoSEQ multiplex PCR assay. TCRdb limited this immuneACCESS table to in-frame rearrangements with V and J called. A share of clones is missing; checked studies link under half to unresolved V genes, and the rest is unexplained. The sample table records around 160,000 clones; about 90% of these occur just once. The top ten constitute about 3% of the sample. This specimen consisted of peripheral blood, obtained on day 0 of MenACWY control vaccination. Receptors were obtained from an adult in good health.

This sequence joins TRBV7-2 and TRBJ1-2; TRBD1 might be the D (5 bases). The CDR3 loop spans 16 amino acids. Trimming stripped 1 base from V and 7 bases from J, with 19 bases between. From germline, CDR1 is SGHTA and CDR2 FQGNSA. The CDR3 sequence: CASSLDSIGATRGYTF. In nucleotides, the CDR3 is TGTGCCAGCAGCTTAGATAGTATAGGGGCGACGCGTGGCTACACCTTC.

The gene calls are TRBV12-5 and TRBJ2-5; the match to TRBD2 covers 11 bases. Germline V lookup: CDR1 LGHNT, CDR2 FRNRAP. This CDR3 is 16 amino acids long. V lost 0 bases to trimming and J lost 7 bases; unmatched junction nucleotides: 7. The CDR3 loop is CASGLVVTSGVGTQYF. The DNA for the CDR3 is TGTGCTAGTGGTTTGGTAGTGACTAGCGGGGTCGGGACCCAGTACTTC.

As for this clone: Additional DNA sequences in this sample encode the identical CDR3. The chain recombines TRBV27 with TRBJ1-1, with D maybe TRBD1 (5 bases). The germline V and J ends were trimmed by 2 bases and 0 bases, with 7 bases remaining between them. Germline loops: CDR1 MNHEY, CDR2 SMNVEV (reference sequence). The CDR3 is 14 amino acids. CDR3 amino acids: CASSLGGLNTEAFF. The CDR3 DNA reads TGTGCCAGCAGTTTAGGGGGGTTGAACACTGAAGCTTTCTTT.

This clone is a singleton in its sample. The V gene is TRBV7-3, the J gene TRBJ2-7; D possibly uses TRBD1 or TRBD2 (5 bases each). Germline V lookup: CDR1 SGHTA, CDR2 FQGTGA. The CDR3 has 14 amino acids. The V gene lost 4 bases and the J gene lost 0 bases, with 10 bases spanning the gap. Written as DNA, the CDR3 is TGTGCCAGCAGCTCGACCGGGGCCTCCTACGAGCAGTACTTC. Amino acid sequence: CASSSTGASYEQYF. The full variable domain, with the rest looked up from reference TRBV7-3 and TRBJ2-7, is GAGVSQTPSNKVTEKGKYVELRCDPISGHTALYWYRQSLGQGPEFLIYFQGTGAADDSGLPNDRFFAVRPEGSVSTLKIQRTERGDSAVYLCASSSTGASYEQYFGPGTRLTVT.

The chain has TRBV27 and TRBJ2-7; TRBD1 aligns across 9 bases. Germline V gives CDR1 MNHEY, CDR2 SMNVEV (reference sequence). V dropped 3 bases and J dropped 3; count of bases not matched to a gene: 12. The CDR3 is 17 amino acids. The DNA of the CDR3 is TGTGCCAGCAGTTTGTCTCTTTACAGGGGGCGCGACTACGAGCAGTACTTC. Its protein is CASSLSLYRGRDYEQYF.

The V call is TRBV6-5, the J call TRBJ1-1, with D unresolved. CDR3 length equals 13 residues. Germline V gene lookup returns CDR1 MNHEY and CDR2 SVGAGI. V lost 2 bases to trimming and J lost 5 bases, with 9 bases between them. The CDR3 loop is CASSYERWTEAFF. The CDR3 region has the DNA TGTGCCAGCAGTTACGAGCGGTGGACTGAAGCTTTCTTT.

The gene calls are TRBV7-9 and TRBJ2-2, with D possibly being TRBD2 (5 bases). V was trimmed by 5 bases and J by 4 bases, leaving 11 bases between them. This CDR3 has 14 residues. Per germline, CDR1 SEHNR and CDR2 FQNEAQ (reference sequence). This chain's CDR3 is CASSPTRGTGELFF. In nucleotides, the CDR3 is TGTGCCAGCAGCCCCACCCGGGGCACCGGGGAGCTGTTTTTT.

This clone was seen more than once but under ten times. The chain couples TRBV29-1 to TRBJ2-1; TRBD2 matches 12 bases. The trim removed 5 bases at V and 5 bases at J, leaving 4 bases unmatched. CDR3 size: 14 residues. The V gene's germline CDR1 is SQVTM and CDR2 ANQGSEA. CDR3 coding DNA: TGCAGCGTTCTAGGACTAGCGGGAAACAATGAGCAGTTCTTC. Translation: CSVLGLAGNNEQFF.

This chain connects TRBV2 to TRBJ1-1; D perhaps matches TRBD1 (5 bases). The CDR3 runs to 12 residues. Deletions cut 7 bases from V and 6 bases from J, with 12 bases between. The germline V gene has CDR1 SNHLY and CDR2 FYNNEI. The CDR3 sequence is CASIKGASEAFF. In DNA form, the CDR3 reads TGTGCCAGCATTAAAGGGGCCTCTGAAGCTTTCTTT.

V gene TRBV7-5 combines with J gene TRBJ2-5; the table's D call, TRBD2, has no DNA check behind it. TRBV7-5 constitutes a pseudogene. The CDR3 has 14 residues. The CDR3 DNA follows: TGTGTCAGAAGCTCGAGGCAGTTCCAAGAGACCCAGTACTTC. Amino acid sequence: CVRSSRQFQETQYF.

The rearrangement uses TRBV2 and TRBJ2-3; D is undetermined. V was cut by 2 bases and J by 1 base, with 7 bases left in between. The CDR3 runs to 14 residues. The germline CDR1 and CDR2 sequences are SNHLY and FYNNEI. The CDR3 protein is CASSEMFRTDTQYF. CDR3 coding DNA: TGTGCCAGCAGTGAAATGTTTCGCACAGATACGCAGTATTTT.

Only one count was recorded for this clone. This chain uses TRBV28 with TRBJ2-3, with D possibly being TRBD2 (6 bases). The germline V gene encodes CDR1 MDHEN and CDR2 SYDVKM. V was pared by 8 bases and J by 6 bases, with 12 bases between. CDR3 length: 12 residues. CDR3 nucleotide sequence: TGTGCCAGCGAAGCGGGTTCCGATACGCAGTATTTT. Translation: CASEAGSDTQYF.

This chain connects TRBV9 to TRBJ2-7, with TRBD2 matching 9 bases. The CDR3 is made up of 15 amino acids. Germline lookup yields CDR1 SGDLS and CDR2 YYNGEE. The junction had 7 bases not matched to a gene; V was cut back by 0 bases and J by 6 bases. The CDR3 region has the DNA TGTGCCAGCAGCGTAGGCCCAGCGGGGGGTGGCGAGCAGTACTTC. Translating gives CASSVGPAGGGEQYF.

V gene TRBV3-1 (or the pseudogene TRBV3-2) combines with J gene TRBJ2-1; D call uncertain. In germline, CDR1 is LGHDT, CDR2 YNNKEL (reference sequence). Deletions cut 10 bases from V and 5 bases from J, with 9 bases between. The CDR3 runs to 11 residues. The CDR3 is CAIHSDNEQFF. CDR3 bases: TGTGCCATCCATTCCGACAATGAGCAGTTCTTC.

CDR3 nucleotide sequence: TGCGCCAGCAGCCAACAGGGAATTGAAGCTTTCTTT. It yields the protein CASSQQGIEAFF. The chain combines TRBV4-1 with TRBJ1-1; TRBD1 might be the D (5 bases). Germline CDR1 and CDR2: MGHRA and YSYEKL. The CDR3 runs to 12 residues. Deletions cut 2 bases from V and 7 bases from J, with 8 bases between.

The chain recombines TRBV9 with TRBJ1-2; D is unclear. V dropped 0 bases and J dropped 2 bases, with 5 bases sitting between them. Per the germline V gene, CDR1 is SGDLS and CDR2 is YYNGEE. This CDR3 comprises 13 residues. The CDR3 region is CASSVVGNYGYTF. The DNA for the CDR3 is TGTGCCAGCAGCGTAGTCGGGAACTATGGCTACACCTTC.

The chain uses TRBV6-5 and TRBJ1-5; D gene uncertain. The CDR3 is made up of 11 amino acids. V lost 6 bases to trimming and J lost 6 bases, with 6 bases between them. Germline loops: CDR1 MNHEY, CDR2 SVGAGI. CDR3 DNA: TGTGCCAGCAGGACAACTCAGCCCCAGCATTTT. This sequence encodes CASRTTQPQHF.

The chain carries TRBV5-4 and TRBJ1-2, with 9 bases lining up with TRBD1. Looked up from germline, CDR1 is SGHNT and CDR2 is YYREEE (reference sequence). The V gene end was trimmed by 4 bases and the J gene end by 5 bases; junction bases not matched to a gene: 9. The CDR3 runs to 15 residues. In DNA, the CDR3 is TGTGCCAGCAGCGCCGGACAGGGGCTTTGGTATGGCTACACCTTC. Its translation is CASSAGQGLWYGYTF.

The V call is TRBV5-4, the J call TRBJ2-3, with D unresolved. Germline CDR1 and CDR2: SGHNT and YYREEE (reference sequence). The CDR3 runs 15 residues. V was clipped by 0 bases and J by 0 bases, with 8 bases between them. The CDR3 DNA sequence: TGTGCCAGCAGCTTGGAGGCCGGGAGCACAGATACGCAGTATTTT. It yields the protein CASSLEAGSTDTQYF.

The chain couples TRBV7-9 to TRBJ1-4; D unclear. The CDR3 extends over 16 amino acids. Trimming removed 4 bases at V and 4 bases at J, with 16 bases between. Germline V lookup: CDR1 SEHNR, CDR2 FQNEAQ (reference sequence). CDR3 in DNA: TGTGCCAGCAGCTCCCAATCCGTGAGGTTTAATGAAAAACTGTTTTTT. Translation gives CASSSQSVRFNEKLFF.

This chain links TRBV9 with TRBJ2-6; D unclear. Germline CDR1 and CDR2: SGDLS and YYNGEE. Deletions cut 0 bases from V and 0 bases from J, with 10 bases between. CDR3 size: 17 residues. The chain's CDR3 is CASSVGFGSSGANVLTF. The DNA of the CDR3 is TGTGCCAGCAGCGTAGGCTTTGGTAGCTCTGGGGCCAACGTCCTGACTTTC.

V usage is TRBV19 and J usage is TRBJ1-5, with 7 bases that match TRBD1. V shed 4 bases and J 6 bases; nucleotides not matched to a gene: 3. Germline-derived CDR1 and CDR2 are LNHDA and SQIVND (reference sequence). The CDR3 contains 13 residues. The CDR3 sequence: CASSRDRTQPQHF. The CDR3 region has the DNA TGTGCCAGTAGTAGGGACAGAACTCAGCCCCAGCATTTT.

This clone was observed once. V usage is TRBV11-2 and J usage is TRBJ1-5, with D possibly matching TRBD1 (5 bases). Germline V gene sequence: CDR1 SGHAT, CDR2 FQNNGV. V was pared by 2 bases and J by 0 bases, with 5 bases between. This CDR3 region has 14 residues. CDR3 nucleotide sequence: TGTGCCAGCAGCTTACAGGGTAGCAATCAGCCCCAGCATTTT. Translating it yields CASSLQGSNQPQHF.

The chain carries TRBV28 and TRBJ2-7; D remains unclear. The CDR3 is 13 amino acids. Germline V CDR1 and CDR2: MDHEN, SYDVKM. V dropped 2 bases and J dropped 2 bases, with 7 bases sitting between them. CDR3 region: CASSLALAYEQYF. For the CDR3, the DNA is TGTGCCAGCAGTTTAGCACTGGCCTACGAGCAGTACTTC.

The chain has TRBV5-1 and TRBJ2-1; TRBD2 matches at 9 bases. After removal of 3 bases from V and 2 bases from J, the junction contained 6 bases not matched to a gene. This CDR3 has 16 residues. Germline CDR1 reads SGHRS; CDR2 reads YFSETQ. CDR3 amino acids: CASSSLTSGPYNEQFF. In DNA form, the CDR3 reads TGCGCCAGCAGCTCATTAACTAGCGGGCCCTACAATGAGCAGTTCTTC.

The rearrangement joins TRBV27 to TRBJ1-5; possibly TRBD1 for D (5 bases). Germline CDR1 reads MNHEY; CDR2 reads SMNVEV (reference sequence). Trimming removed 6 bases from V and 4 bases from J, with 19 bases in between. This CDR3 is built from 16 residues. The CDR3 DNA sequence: TGTGCCAGCAGCCCGGAGGTGGGGCCCCGGAATCAGCCCCAGCATTTT. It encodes CASSPEVGPRNQPQHF.

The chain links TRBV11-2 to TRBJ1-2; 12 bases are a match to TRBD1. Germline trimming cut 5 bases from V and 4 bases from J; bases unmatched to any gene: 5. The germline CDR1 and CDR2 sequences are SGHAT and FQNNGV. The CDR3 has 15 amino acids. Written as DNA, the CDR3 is TGTGCCAGCAGCCCGGGACAGGGGGCAGGCTATGGCTACACCTTC. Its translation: CASSPGQGAGYGYTF.

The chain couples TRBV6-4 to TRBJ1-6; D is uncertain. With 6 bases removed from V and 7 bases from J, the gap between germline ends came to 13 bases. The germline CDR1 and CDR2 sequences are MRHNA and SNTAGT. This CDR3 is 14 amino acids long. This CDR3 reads CASRPRTGNSPLHF. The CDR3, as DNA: TGTGCCAGCAGACCTCGGACGGGGAATTCACCCCTCCACTTT.

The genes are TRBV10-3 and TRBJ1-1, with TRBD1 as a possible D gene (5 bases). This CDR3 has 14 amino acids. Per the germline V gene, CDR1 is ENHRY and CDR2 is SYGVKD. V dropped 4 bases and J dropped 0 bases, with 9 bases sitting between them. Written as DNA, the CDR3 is TGTGCCATCAGTGGGGACCGACTGAACACTGAAGCTTTCTTT. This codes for CAISGDRLNTEAFF.